These 26 T cell receptor beta chains were sequenced from one sample in a study of cytomegalovirus exposure and HLA in healthy donors (dated by TCRdb to the late 2010s). The receptor library was made with the immunoSEQ multiplex PCR assay. A mixture of 60 forward primers for TCR Vbeta segments and 13 reverse primers for TCR Jbeta segments was used in the multiplex PCR. TCRdb provides this immuneACCESS table in a form limited to in-frame rearrangements. Some clones are lacking; in checked studies, under half of them reflect an unresolved V gene, and why the rest are absent is not known. In all, the sample holds 120,000 or so clones, and over 60% of those were seen once. The ten largest account for approximately 0.93% of the sample. The sequenced material came from PBMCs. These receptors all stem from a human donor in good health.

The V and J genes are TRBV9 and TRBJ2-1, with a tentative D call TRBD1 (8 bases). The V and J ends lost 0 bases and 8 bases respectively, with 33 bases between them. From germline, CDR1 is SGDLS and CDR2 YYNGEE. The CDR3 extends over 21 amino acids. The CDR3 is CASSVEMGGRGRQGALHEQFF. CDR3 DNA sequence: TGTGCCAGCAGCGTAGAAATGGGGGGGAGGGGTAGGCAGGGGGCGTTACATGAGCAGTTCTTC.

The J gene is TRBJ2-3, the V gene TRBV5-5; TRBD2 matches at 7 bases. The J segment lost 0 bases and the V segment lost 3 bases, leaving 7 bases of the junction unmatched. The CDR3 has 16 amino acids. The germline gives CDR1 SGHKS, CDR2 YYEKEE (reference sequence). CDR3 residues: CASSSALAASTDTQYF. The CDR3 DNA is TGTGCCAGCAGCTCAGCCCTAGCGGCGAGCACAGATACGCAGTATTTT.

The chain has TRBV5-1 and TRBJ1-1; tentatively, D is TRBD1 (6 bases). The germline V gene has CDR1 SGHRS and CDR2 YFSETQ. There are 13 residues in the CDR3. V gave up 0 bases and J gave up 8 bases, with 11 bases separating them. The CDR3 protein is CASSLDSQGEAFF. In nucleotides, the CDR3 is TGCGCCAGCAGCTTGGACAGCCAGGGGGAAGCTTTCTTT.

The chain uses TRBV4-1 and TRBJ2-1; 10 positions agree with TRBD2. Germline V gives CDR1 MGHRA, CDR2 YSYEKL. The trim removed 1 base at V and 5 bases at J, leaving 8 bases unmatched. The length of the CDR3 is 17 residues. The CDR3 loop reads CASSQAYSSGGNNEQFF. For the CDR3, the DNA is TGCGCCAGCAGCCAAGCCTATTCTAGCGGGGGAAACAATGAGCAGTTCTTC.

The chain recombines TRBV4-2 with TRBJ2-3; D gene unclear. The CDR3 is 15 residues long. With 3 bases removed from V and 2 bases from J, the gap between germline ends came to 12 bases. Germline CDR1 is LGHNA and CDR2 is YNFKEQ. The chain's CDR3 is CASSHGLVATDTQYF. CDR3 nucleotide sequence: TGTGCCAGCAGCCATGGCCTTGTGGCCACAGATACGCAGTATTTT.

The V and J genes are TRBV9 and TRBJ1-5, with 7 bases fitting TRBD1. This CDR3 has 16 amino acids. V dropped 2 bases and J dropped 3; count of bases not matched to a gene: 8. CDR1 and CDR2 (germline): SGDLS, YYNGEE. CDR3 sequence: CASSVWTGVHNQPQHF. CDR3 nucleotide sequence: TGTGCCAGCAGCGTTTGGACAGGCGTCCACAATCAGCCCCAGCATTTT.

The chain joins TRBV27 to TRBJ1-6; 10 positions match TRBD1. Germline CDR1 is MNHEY and CDR2 is SMNVEV (reference sequence). V trimming: 3 bases; J trimming: 4 bases; junction bases outside the gene matches: 3. CDR3 size: 16 residues. The CDR3 region has the DNA TGTGCCAGCAGTTTTGGGACAGGGGCATATAATTCACCCCTCCACTTT. As protein: CASSFGTGAYNSPLHF.

The chain joins TRBV5-5 to TRBJ2-7; 7 positions agree with TRBD1. CDR1 and CDR2 (germline): SGHKS, YYEKEE (reference sequence). The junction had 4 bases not matched to a gene; V was cut back by 3 bases and J by 7 bases. The length of the CDR3 is 12 residues. The chain's CDR3 is CASSYWDREQYF. The CDR3 DNA sequence: TGTGCCAGCAGCTACTGGGACAGAGAGCAGTACTTC.

The chain carries TRBV9 and TRBJ1-3, with D possibly matching TRBD1 (6 bases). V shed 2 bases and J shed 3 bases, with 12 bases lying between them. Germline V CDR1 and CDR2: SGDLS, YYNGEE. This CDR3 contains 15 residues. CDR3 nucleotide sequence: TGTGCCAGCAGCGTGCGGGGGCTGGGTGGAAACACCATATATTTT. The encoded protein is CASSVRGLGGNTIYF.

The V and J genes are TRBV18 and TRBJ1-1; 9 bases match TRBD1. Germline assignment: CDR1 KGHSH and CDR2 LQKENI. The CDR3 has 14 residues. V gave up 2 bases and J gave up 9 bases; unmatched junction bases: 7. CDR3 coding DNA: TGTGCCAGCTCACCAGGGGGACAGGGCCGTCAAGCTTTCTTT. This codes for CASSPGGQGRQAFF.

The chain links TRBV13 to TRBJ2-3; D may be TRBD1 (6 bases). CDR1 is PRHDT, CDR2 FYEKMQ, per germline (reference sequence). CDR3 length equals 11 residues. V lost 5 bases, J lost 6 bases, and 6 bases lay in between. The CDR3 spells CASSTGDTQYF. The CDR3 nucleotides read TGTGCCAGCAGCACAGGGGATACGCAGTATTTT.

J is TRBJ1-2 and V is TRBV25-1; no clear D gene. The CDR3 spans 14 residues. CDR1 is MGHDK, CDR2 SYGVNS, per germline. The V gene lost 4 bases and the J gene lost 2 bases, with 11 bases spanning the gap. This CDR3 reads CASSAVGRNYGYTF. The CDR3 region has the DNA TGTGCCAGCAGTGCGGTGGGCAGGAACTATGGCTACACCTTC.

V and J are TRBV5-5 and TRBJ1-5; possible D gene TRBD1, 5 bases. The CDR3 runs to 15 residues. CDR1 is SGHKS and CDR2 is YYEKEE in the germline V gene (reference sequence). The ends were cut back, 1 base at V and 3 bases at J, with 11 bases in the middle. The CDR3 here is CASSLLDTYNQPQHF. In nucleotides, the CDR3 is TGTGCCAGCAGCTTGTTGGACACTTACAATCAGCCCCAGCATTTT.

This rearrangement joins TRBV21-1 to TRBJ2-1; the D call of TRBD1 is as the table states it, not checked on the DNA. TRBV21-1 has pseudogene status. This CDR3 has 21 residues. CDR3 sequence: CASSKREDRANPTFVYNEQFF. The CDR3, as DNA: TGTGCCAGCAGCAAGAGAGAGGACAGGGCTAATCCCACCTTTGTTTACAATGAGCAGTTCTTC.

The V gene is TRBV5-4, the J gene TRBJ2-1; 10 nucleotides align to TRBD2. The trim removed 4 bases at V and 0 bases at J, leaving 7 bases unmatched. The CDR3 extends over 17 amino acids. Germline V CDR1 and CDR2: SGHNT, YYREEE (reference sequence). CDR3 amino acids: CASSPGTSVSSYNEQFF. The CDR3, as DNA: TGTGCCAGCAGCCCCGGGACTAGCGTCAGCTCCTACAATGAGCAGTTCTTC.

Notes on this clone: The sample contains more than one DNA sequence encoding this CDR3. The chain couples TRBV6-1 to TRBJ1-6; 7 nucleotides agree with TRBD1. J lost 10 bases, V lost 2 bases, and 5 bases had no gene match. The CDR3 runs to 14 residues. Per the germline V gene, CDR1 is MNHNS and CDR2 is SASEGT. This CDR3 is CASSERGLSSPLHF. DNA for the CDR3: TGTGCCAGCAGTGAAAGGGGGCTTTCCTCACCCCTCCACTTT.

The chain couples TRBV6-1 to TRBJ2-7; D is undetermined. V lost 6 bases to trimming and J lost 3 bases, with 12 bases between them. CDR1 is MNHNS and CDR2 is SASEGT in the germline V gene. This CDR3 contains 13 residues. CDR3 nucleotides: TGTGCCAGCAGCAACAAGTATCTCTACGAGCAGTACTTC. Amino acid sequence: CASSNKYLYEQYF.

This chain joins TRBV7-8 and TRBJ1-1; the D is unclear. Germline values: CDR1 SGHVS, CDR2 FQNEAQ. The CDR3 is 14 residues long. The ends were cut back, 2 bases at V and 0 bases at J, with 7 bases in the middle. CDR3 amino acids: CASSLSGMNTEAFF. CDR3 in DNA: TGTGCCAGCAGCTTAAGTGGCATGAACACTGAAGCTTTCTTT.

The chain employs TRBV6-1 and TRBJ1-5; 10 nucleotides match TRBD1. V lost 5 bases to trimming and J lost 6 bases; unmatched junction nucleotides: 4. The CDR3 runs to 14 residues. Germline lookup yields CDR1 MNHNS and CDR2 SASEGT. The CDR3 sequence: CASSSTGGVQPQHF. The DNA of the CDR3 is TGTGCCAGCAGTTCGACAGGGGGCGTTCAGCCCCAGCATTTT.

CDR3 region: CATGPSYVSYEQYF. As DNA, the CDR3 is TGTGCCACCGGCCCTTCTTATGTCTCCTACGAGCAGTACTTC. V gene TRBV15 combines with J gene TRBJ2-7; D unclear. Looked up from germline, CDR1 is LNHNV and CDR2 is YYDKDF (reference sequence). The CDR3 totals 14 residues. The germline V and J ends were trimmed by 8 bases and 0 bases, with 14 bases remaining between them.

This clone was detected once. The chain carries TRBV11-2 and TRBJ1-1, with unresolved D. This CDR3 is 15 amino acids long. V lost 0 bases, J lost 3 bases, and 11 bases lay in between. In germline, CDR1 is SGHAT, CDR2 FQNNGV. The DNA for the CDR3 is TGTGCCAGCAGCTTAGACCGCGGGAGGGACACTGAAGCTTTCTTT. The encoded protein is CASSLDRGRDTEAFF.

The rearrangement uses TRBV6-5 and TRBJ1-2; tentative D call: TRBD1 (5 bases). The CDR3 is made up of 14 amino acids. The V end lost 1 base, the J end lost 5 bases, and 11 bases lay between the germline ends. Germline V gene data show CDR1 as MNHEY and CDR2 as SVGAGI. The CDR3 DNA reads as TGTGCCAGCAGTTACTTAGGGGTCGGTTATGGCTACACCTTC. It specifies CASSYLGVGYGYTF.

The V and J genes are TRBV5-6 and TRBJ1-6, with 7 bases matching TRBD1. Per the germline V gene, CDR1 is SGHDT and CDR2 is YYEEEE. Unmatched junction bases numbered 3, after V lost 3 bases and J lost 6 bases. This CDR3 has 14 amino acids. DNA of the CDR3: TGTGCCAGCAGCTCGGGACAGTCTAATTCACCCCTCCACTTT. The encoded protein is CASSSGQSNSPLHF.

This clone has only a few counts. The chain combines TRBV4-1 with TRBJ1-1; a weak D match, TRBD1 (5 bases). V was clipped by 3 bases and J by 3 bases, with 14 bases between them. The CDR3 contains 15 residues. Germline values: CDR1 MGHRA, CDR2 YSYEKL. The CDR3 is CASSHSGLGDTEAFF. The CDR3 DNA sequence: TGCGCCAGCAGCCACTCGGGACTCGGGGACACTGAAGCTTTCTTT.

The rearrangement joins TRBV9 to TRBJ2-7; TRBD2 matches at 8 bases. The junction had 7 bases not matched to a gene; V was cut back by 3 bases and J by 5 bases. Germline V CDR1 and CDR2: SGDLS, YYNGEE. This CDR3 comprises 14 residues. The CDR3 DNA follows: TGTGCCAGCAGCGGAGGCGGGGGGAGGGACGAGCAGTACTTC. Amino acids: CASSGGGGRDEQYF.

The chain combines TRBV7-3 with TRBJ2-1, with TRBD2 identical over 8 bases. V lost 5 bases to trimming and J lost 1 base; unmatched junction nucleotides: 4. This CDR3 is 15 amino acids long. Germline lookup yields CDR1 SGHTA and CDR2 FQGTGA. CDR3 in DNA: TGTGCCAGCAGCATTAGCGGGACTTCCTACAATGAGCAGTTCTTC. It encodes CASSISGTSYNEQFF.